This entry lists 8 T cell receptor beta chains sequenced from one sample in a study of blood T cell repertoires in COVID-19. Measured with immunoSEQ multiplex PCR; TCRdb has only the in-frame clones, and not every one. The sample consists of roughly 280,000 clones, roughly 90% of them appearing once. Sequencing used PBMCs or T cells enriched from blood (not recorded which). All receptors derive from a woman aged 45-65 years who had recovered from COVID-19.

The genes are TRBV5-1 and TRBJ2-7, with D hard to call. V was cut by 7 bases and J by 9 bases, with 14 bases left in between. CDR1 is SGHRS, CDR2 YFSETQ, per germline. This CDR3 is 11 amino acids long. CDR3 in amino acids: CASEYRIVQYF. The CDR3 DNA sequence: TGCGCCAGCGAGTATAGAATAGTGCAGTACTTC.

The rearrangement links TRBV7-2 to TRBJ2-2, with a tentative D call TRBD1 (5 bases). Germline CDR1 is SGHTA and CDR2 is FQGNSA. This CDR3 region has 15 residues. V lost 5 bases, J lost 4 bases, and 14 bases lay in between. CDR3 amino acids: CASSQEQVLTGELFF. CDR3 nucleotide sequence: TGTGCCAGCAGCCAAGAACAGGTTCTCACCGGGGAGCTGTTTTTT.

The gene calls are TRBV6-6 and TRBJ2-2, with D possibly being TRBD1 (6 bases). This CDR3 is built from 16 residues. Germline V lookup: CDR1 MNHNY, CDR2 SVGAGI (reference sequence). Trimming took 2 bases from V and 0 from J, leaving 10 bases between them. In DNA, the CDR3 is TGTGCCAGCAGTTACCAGACAGGCCCGAACACCGGGGAGCTGTTTTTT. Residues: CASSYQTGPNTGELFF.

The CDR3 DNA reads as TGTGCCACCACCATTAAACCGGGGGGAGTCGGCACTGAAGCTTTCTTT. Amino acids: CATTIKPGGVGTEAFF. The rearrangement uses TRBV15 and TRBJ1-1, with D possibly matching TRBD1 (5 bases). CDR1 is LNHNV and CDR2 is YYDKDF in the germline V gene (reference sequence). Trimming pared 7 bases from V and 4 bases from J, leaving 22 bases between. The CDR3 contains 16 residues. The whole variable domain, filled in from reference TRBV15 and TRBJ1-1, reads DAMVIQNPRYQVTQFGKPVTLSCSQTLNHNVMYWYQQKSSQAPKLLFHYYDKDFNNEADTPDNFQSRRPNTSFCFLDIRSPGLGDTAMYLCATTIKPGGVGTEAFFGQGTRLTVV.

The chain combines TRBV15 with TRBJ2-1; 7 bases are shared with TRBD2. There are 15 residues in the CDR3. CDR1 is LNHNV, CDR2 YYDKDF, per germline (reference sequence). The trim removed 3 bases at V and 5 bases at J, leaving 7 bases unmatched. The CDR3 sequence is CATSSQRDRDNEQFF. The CDR3 DNA reads as TGTGCCACCAGCAGTCAGCGGGATAGGGACAATGAGCAGTTCTTC.

This rearrangement joins TRBV28 to TRBJ2-7, with a weak D call TRBD2 (6 bases). The CDR3 loop spans 12 amino acids. The V end lost 6 bases, the J end lost 3 bases, and 9 bases lay between the germline ends. Germline V gene lookup returns CDR1 MDHEN and CDR2 SYDVKM. As DNA, the CDR3 is TGTGCCAGCAGCGGGAGATTCTACGAGCAGTACTTC. This translates into CASSGRFYEQYF.

The V call is TRBV30, the J call TRBJ2-3; 12 bases are shared with TRBD2. V lost 4 bases, J lost 0 bases, and 11 bases stayed unmatched. This CDR3 has 18 residues. Germline-derived CDR1 and CDR2 are GTSNPN and SVGIG (reference sequence). The DNA for the CDR3 is TGTGCCTGGACCTCGTTTAGGACTAGCGGGGCTAGCACAGATACGCAGTATTTT. Protein product: CAWTSFRTSGASTDTQYF.

The chain couples TRBV4-3 to TRBJ1-2, with 11 positions matching TRBD1. The CDR3 extends over 17 amino acids. Germline V gene sequence: CDR1 LGHNA, CDR2 YSLEER. The ends lost 3 bases at V and 8 bases at J; junction bases unmatched: 14. CDR3 sequence: CASSHLGTGGSLGGYTF. The CDR3 DNA follows: TGCGCCAGCAGCCACCTCGGGACAGGGGGATCTCTAGGGGGCTACACCTTC.